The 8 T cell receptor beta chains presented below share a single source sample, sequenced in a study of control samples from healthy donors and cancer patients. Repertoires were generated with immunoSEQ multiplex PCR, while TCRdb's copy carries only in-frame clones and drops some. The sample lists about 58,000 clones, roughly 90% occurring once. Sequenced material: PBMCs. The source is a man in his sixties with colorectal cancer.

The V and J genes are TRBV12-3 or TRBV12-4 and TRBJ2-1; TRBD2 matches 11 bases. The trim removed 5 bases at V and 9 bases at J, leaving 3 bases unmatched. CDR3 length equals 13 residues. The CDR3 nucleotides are TGTGCCAGCAGTCCCGGGACTAGCGGTGAGCAGTTCTTC. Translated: CASSPGTSGEQFF.

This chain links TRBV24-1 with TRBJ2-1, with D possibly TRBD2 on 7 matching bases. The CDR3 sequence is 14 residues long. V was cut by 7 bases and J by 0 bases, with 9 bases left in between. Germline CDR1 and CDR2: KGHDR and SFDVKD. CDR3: CATSAGASYNEQFF. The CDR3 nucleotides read TGTGCCACCAGCGCGGGGGCCTCCTACAATGAGCAGTTCTTC.

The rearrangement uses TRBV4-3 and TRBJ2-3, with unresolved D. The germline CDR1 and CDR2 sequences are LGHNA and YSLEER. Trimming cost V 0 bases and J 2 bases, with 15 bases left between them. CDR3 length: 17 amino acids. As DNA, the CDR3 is TGCGCCAGCAGCCAAGAAAGGGCTAACCCGTACACAGATACGCAGTATTTT. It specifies CASSQERANPYTDTQYF.

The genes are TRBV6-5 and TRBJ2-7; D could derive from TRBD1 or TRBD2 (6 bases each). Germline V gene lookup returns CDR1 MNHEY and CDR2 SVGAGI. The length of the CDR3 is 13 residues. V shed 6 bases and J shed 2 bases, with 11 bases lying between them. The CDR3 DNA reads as TGTGCCAGCAGCCGAGGGGGGACCTACGAGCAGTACTTC. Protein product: CASSRGGTYEQYF.

Here the CDR3 DNA reads TGTGCCAGCAGTCCCCTATCCGGGGAGCTGTTTTTT. Protein: CASSPLSGELFF. The chain joins TRBV12-3 or TRBV12-4 to TRBJ2-2, with D unclear. CDR3 length: 12 amino acids. The V gene lost 5 bases and the J gene lost 6 bases, with 7 bases spanning the gap.

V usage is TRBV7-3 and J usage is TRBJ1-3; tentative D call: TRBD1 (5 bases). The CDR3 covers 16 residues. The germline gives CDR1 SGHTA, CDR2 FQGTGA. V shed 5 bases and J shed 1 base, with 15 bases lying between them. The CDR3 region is CASSRQGELSGNTIYF. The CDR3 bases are TGTGCCAGCAGCCGCCAGGGTGAACTGTCTGGAAACACCATATATTTT. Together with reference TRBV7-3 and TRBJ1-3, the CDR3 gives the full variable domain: GAGVSQTPSNKVTEKGKYVELRCDPISGHTALYWYRQSLGQGPEFLIYFQGTGAADDSGLPNDRFFAVRPEGSVSTLKIQRTERGDSAVYLCASSRQGELSGNTIYFGEGSWLTVV.

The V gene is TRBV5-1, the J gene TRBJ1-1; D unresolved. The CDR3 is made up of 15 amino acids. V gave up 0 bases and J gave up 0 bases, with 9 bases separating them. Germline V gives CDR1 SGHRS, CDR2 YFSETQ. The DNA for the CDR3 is TGCGCCAGCAGCTTGGCGATAGGGCTGAACACTGAAGCTTTCTTT. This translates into CASSLAIGLNTEAFF.

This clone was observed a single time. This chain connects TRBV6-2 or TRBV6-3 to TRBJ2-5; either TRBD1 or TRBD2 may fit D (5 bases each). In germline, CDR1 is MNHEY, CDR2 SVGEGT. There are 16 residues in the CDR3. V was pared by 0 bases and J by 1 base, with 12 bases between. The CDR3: CASSYSGRKSQETQYF. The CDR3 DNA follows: TGTGCCAGCAGTTACTCGGGACGGAAAAGCCAAGAGACCCAGTACTTC.